One sample yielded the 8 T cell receptor beta chains listed below, sequenced in a study of memory B cells and T cells in multiple sclerosis. Stimulus-free culture yielded autoproliferating CFSE-dim and non-proliferating CFSE-high T cells, each sequenced separately. Pooled replicate wells came from approximately 51 million CFSE-labeled PBMCs cultured around seven days without stimulus. TCRdb's copy holds only in-frame clones and misses some; the assay was immunoSEQ multiplex PCR. Among about 45,000 clones listed, around 80% were seen once. No antigen has been identified for these receptors. The sample comprised PBMCs from blood kept in culture. These TCRs come from a human donor with multiple sclerosis.

V is TRBV2 and J is TRBJ1-1; maybe TRBD1 (5 bases). The germline gives CDR1 SNHLY, CDR2 FYNNEI. The CDR3 loop spans 15 amino acids. The germline V and J ends were trimmed by 6 bases and 5 bases, with 19 bases remaining between them. The CDR3 nucleotides are TGTGCCAGCAGATCCACGACTACTAGGGGAACTGAAGCTTTCTTT. Amino acids: CASRSTTTRGTEAFF.

J is TRBJ1-2 and V is TRBV5-6, with D possibly being TRBD1 (6 bases). The germline V gene has CDR1 SGHDT and CDR2 YYEEEE. The CDR3 is made up of 13 amino acids. The ends were cut back, 4 bases at V and 4 bases at J, with 11 bases in the middle. The CDR3, as DNA: TGTGCCAGCAGCCCGGACAGAAGCTATGGCTACACCTTC. This codes for CASSPDRSYGYTF.

The rearrangement uses TRBV11-2 and TRBJ1-2; D unclear. The CDR3 loop spans 15 amino acids. The germline V and J ends were trimmed by 2 bases and 4 bases, with 14 bases remaining between them. Germline V lookup: CDR1 SGHAT, CDR2 FQNNGV. This CDR3 reads CASSLSSIALYGYTF. As DNA, the CDR3 is TGTGCCAGCAGCTTATCATCCATTGCCCTCTATGGCTACACCTTC.

Only one count was recorded for this clone. The chain uses TRBV29-1 and TRBJ1-5; TRBD1 matches at 9 bases. CDR1 is SQVTM, CDR2 ANQGSEA, per germline. J was trimmed by 0 bases and V by 7 bases; bases with no gene match: 10. The CDR3 contains 16 residues. The CDR3 spells CSAATGGSNSNQPQHF. The CDR3, as DNA: TGCAGCGCTGCGACAGGGGGGAGTAATAGCAATCAGCCCCAGCATTTT.

V is TRBV7-2 and J is TRBJ2-5, with 10 bases identical to TRBD2. This CDR3 spans 14 amino acids. Germline CDR1 SGHTA, CDR2 FQGNSA. The trim removed 8 bases at V and 7 bases at J, leaving 10 bases unmatched. The CDR3, as DNA: TGTGCCAGCGTTCTAGCGGGGGCCCTAGGGACCCAGTACTTC. Translated, it gives CASVLAGALGTQYF.

V is TRBV28 and J is TRBJ1-4; 7 bases map to TRBD1. V dropped 6 bases and J dropped 11; count of bases not matched to a gene: 12. Germline-derived CDR1 and CDR2 are MDHEN and SYDVKM. The CDR3 is 14 amino acids. The CDR3 nucleotides are TGTGCCAGCAGACTCGCAGGGGGGGACGGGAAACTGTTTTTT. Encoded protein: CASRLAGGDGKLFF.

The rearrangement links TRBV2 to TRBJ1-2, with unresolved D. CDR1 SNHLY and CDR2 FYNNEI come from the germline V gene. V lost 0 bases and J lost 4, with 15 bases in between. The CDR3 covers 16 residues. The CDR3 region is CASSEAPGFPPYGYTF. CDR3 in DNA: TGTGCCAGCAGTGAAGCACCCGGGTTTCCTCCCTATGGCTACACCTTC.

This clone was counted a few times. CDR3 nucleotides: TGTGCCTGGAGCCAGGGGACAGGGGGCGCGAATACGCAGTATTTT. This gives the protein CAWSQGTGGANTQYF. This chain links TRBV30 with TRBJ2-3; 12 bases agree with TRBD1. The CDR3 runs 15 residues. V gave up 3 bases and J gave up 7 bases; unmatched junction bases: 8. The germline V gene has CDR1 GTSNPN and CDR2 SVGIG (reference sequence). The full variable domain, in which reference TRBV30 and TRBJ2-3 provide the parts outside the CDR3, is SQTIHQWPATLVQPVGSPLSLECTVEGTSNPNLYWYRQAAGRGLQLLFYSVGIGQISSEVPQNLSASRPQDRQFILSSKKLLLSDSGFYLCAWSQGTGGANTQYFGPGTRLTVL.